A selection of T cell receptor beta chains follows, all from one sample in a study of control samples from healthy donors and cancer patients. Using immunoSEQ multiplex PCR, the repertoire was profiled, and TCRdb retains in-frame clones only, with some absent. The top ten clones hold about 2% of a sample with more than 75,000 clones, roughly 90% of them seen once. Sequenced input: PBMCs. The origin of the receptors is a woman aged 55-69 years with head and neck cancer. The CDR3 runs from the conserved cysteine through the conserved F or W. D genes are given only for firm matches.

V	D	J	CDR3
TRBV5-5	NA	TRBJ2-5	CASSLEGEETQYF
TRBV9	NA	TRBJ2-7	CASSPPLRYEQYF
TRBV10-3	NA	TRBJ2-5	CAISELLETQYF
TRBV25-1	NA	TRBJ2-4	CASSEWGSSKNIQYF
TRBV9	NA	TRBJ2-1	CASSVVEGKVNEQFF
TRBV6-5	NA	TRBJ2-1	CASSYRREPYNEQFF
TRBV7-2	NA	TRBJ1-1	CASSLTPGTNTEAFF
TRBV19	TRBD2	TRBJ2-3	CASSISGEWNTQYF
TRBV30	TRBD2	TRBJ2-5	CAWSVLVETPRLAGVVRGTQYF
TRBV6-5	TRBD1	TRBJ2-7	CASNFRDRAYEQYF